This T cell receptor (beta chain) came from a study of T cell responses to AZD1222 COVID-19 vaccine. Pooling was applied to second doses at about 4 or about 12 weeks. Produced via immunoSEQ multiplex PCR; TCRdb's table is partial and in-frame only. The sample holds about 54,000 clones, roughly nine tenths seen once. Findings and caveats of the study: Seropositive status at baseline applied to only 5 or 6 AZD1222 recipients. Across spike, vaccine-associated CD4 TCRs were found, dominant at 160-218 and 743-854. Females outnumbered males among donors, who were mostly white British; clonal diversity was possibly underestimated.

Comments on this clone: Its antigen is still unknown.

The starting material was peripheral blood, obtained 28 days after the second AZD1222 dose. The source of this sequence is an adult who received the AZD1222 COVID-19 vaccine.

CDR3 protein: CAWRPKATNEKLFF. The CDR3 region has the DNA TGTGCCTGGAGGCCCAAGGCAACTAATGAAAAACTGTTTTTT. The chain links TRBV30 to TRBJ1-4; no clear D gene. This CDR3 comprises 14 residues. V was clipped by 3 bases and J by 0 bases, with 8 bases between them. CDR1 and CDR2 from the germline V gene are GTSNPN and SVGIG (reference sequence).